This is a list of T cell receptor beta chains from one sample in a study of Ad26.COV2.S vaccination and SARS-CoV-2 variants. The protocol was immunoSEQ multiplex PCR, while the TCRdb copy is restricted to in-frame clones and leaves out a portion. The sample carries fewer than 100,000 clones, approximately 86% recorded once. This sample comprised peripheral blood, obtained after recovery from COVID-19. Source of these receptors: a human donor who had recovered from COVID-19. Both conserved end residues are part of each CDR3. Fields, in order: CDR3 protein, CDR3 DNA, D gene, V gene, clone size, J gene. D genes are given only for firm matches. Size is stated for part of the rows, as once, few or many counts, or as a class when the clone is expanded.

cdr3_aa: CASKREGRELFF; cdr3_nt: TGTGCCAGCAAGCGGGAGGGCCGGGAGCTGTTTTTT; d_call: TRBD2; v_call: TRBV2; clone_size: NA; j_call: TRBJ2-2
cdr3_aa: CASSHRGDSSDTQYF; cdr3_nt: TGTGCCAGCAGCCACCGGGGGGATTCATCGGATACGCAGTATTTT; d_call: TRBD2; v_call: TRBV5-4; clone_size: NA; j_call: TRBJ2-3
cdr3_aa: CASSSGLALSTDTQYF; cdr3_nt: TGTGCCAGCAGCTCCGGACTAGCGCTTAGCACAGATACGCAGTATTTT; d_call: TRBD2; v_call: TRBV7-6; clone_size: NA; j_call: TRBJ2-3
cdr3_aa: CASSRGPGAMNTEAFF; cdr3_nt: TGTGCCAGTAGTAGGGGACCGGGGGCAATGAACACTGAAGCTTTCTTT; d_call: NA; v_call: TRBV19; clone_size: few; j_call: TRBJ1-1
cdr3_aa: CASSQDRQGAQGGELFF; cdr3_nt: TGCGCCAGCAGCCAAGATCGACAGGGGGCGCAGGGCGGGGAGCTGTTTTTT; d_call: TRBD1; v_call: TRBV4-1; clone_size: many; j_call: TRBJ2-2
cdr3_aa: CASSQRENYTF; cdr3_nt: TGTGCCAGCAGTCAGCGGGAAAACTACACCTTC; d_call: NA; v_call: TRBV6-2/TRBV6-3; clone_size: once; j_call: TRBJ1-2
cdr3_aa: CASSTGRSEQFF; cdr3_nt: TGCGCCAGCAGCACAGGACGGAGTGAGCAGTTCTTC; d_call: NA; v_call: TRBV5-1; clone_size: NA; j_call: TRBJ2-1
cdr3_aa: CASSYGGPSYEQFF; cdr3_nt: TGTGCCAGCAGCTATGGAGGGCCCTCTTATGAGCAGTTCTTC; d_call: NA; v_call: TRBV6-2/TRBV6-3; clone_size: NA; j_call: TRBJ2-1
cdr3_aa: CASRGEQETQYF; cdr3_nt: TGTGCCAGCCGGGGGGAACAAGAGACCCAGTACTTC; d_call: TRBD2; v_call: TRBV9; clone_size: NA; j_call: TRBJ2-5
cdr3_aa: CASRRTGSSYEQYF; cdr3_nt: TGTGCCAGCAGAAGGACAGGGAGCTCCTACGAGCAGTACTTC; d_call: TRBD1; v_call: TRBV27; clone_size: NA; j_call: TRBJ2-7
cdr3_aa: CATTLPRGTEAFF; cdr3_nt: TGTGCCACGACGCTCCCCAGGGGCACTGAAGCTTTCTTT; d_call: NA; v_call: TRBV19; clone_size: NA; j_call: TRBJ1-1
cdr3_aa: CASSRWGAYPYEQYF; cdr3_nt: TGTGCCAGCAGCCGTTGGGGGGCCTATCCCTACGAGCAGTACTTC; d_call: NA; v_call: TRBV5-6; clone_size: few; j_call: TRBJ2-7
cdr3_aa: CASSLVRAPEAFF; cdr3_nt: TGTGCCAGCAGCTTAGTCAGGGCCCCTGAAGCTTTCTTT; d_call: NA; v_call: TRBV11-2; clone_size: NA; j_call: TRBJ1-1
cdr3_aa: CASSPETGGGPNYGYTF; cdr3_nt: TGTGCCAGCAGCCCAGAGACAGGGGGTGGCCCCAACTATGGCTACACCTTC; d_call: TRBD1; v_call: TRBV4-2; clone_size: NA; j_call: TRBJ1-2
cdr3_aa: CASSWRGGGNTIYF; cdr3_nt: TGTGCCAGCAGCTGGCGTGGCGGTGGAAACACCATATATTTT; d_call: NA; v_call: TRBV7-2; clone_size: NA; j_call: TRBJ1-3
cdr3_aa: CASSETWQGGSPLHF; cdr3_nt: TGTGCCAGCAGTGAAACGTGGCAGGGGGGTTCACCCCTCCACTTT; d_call: TRBD1; v_call: TRBV6-1; clone_size: NA; j_call: TRBJ1-6
cdr3_aa: CASSPPTVNTEAFF; cdr3_nt: TGTGCCAGCAGCCCCCCGACAGTGAACACTGAAGCTTTCTTT; d_call: NA; v_call: TRBV3-1/TRBV3-2; clone_size: NA; j_call: TRBJ1-1
cdr3_aa: CASSPPGELFF; cdr3_nt: TGTGCCAGCAGCCCCCCCGGGGAGCTGTTTTTT; d_call: NA; v_call: TRBV7-2; clone_size: NA; j_call: TRBJ2-2
cdr3_aa: CASSLATSLAYEQYF; cdr3_nt: TGTGCCAGCAGCCTAGCGACTAGCTTAGCCTACGAGCAGTACTTC; d_call: TRBD2; v_call: TRBV7-9; clone_size: few; j_call: TRBJ2-7
cdr3_aa: CASSLVNRAYEQYF; cdr3_nt: TGTGCCAGCAGCTTAGTAAACCGGGCCTACGAGCAGTACTTC; d_call: NA; v_call: TRBV11-3; clone_size: NA; j_call: TRBJ2-7
cdr3_aa: CASNLPGDYSNQPQHF; cdr3_nt: TGTGCCAGCAATTTACCCGGTGACTATAGCAATCAGCCCCAGCATTTT; d_call: NA; v_call: TRBV28; clone_size: NA; j_call: TRBJ1-5
cdr3_aa: CASSYLMGAGANVLTF; cdr3_nt: TGTGCCAGCAGTTACCTCATGGGAGCCGGGGCCAACGTCCTGACTTTC; d_call: NA; v_call: TRBV6-5; clone_size: NA; j_call: TRBJ2-6
cdr3_aa: CASSLKETQYF; cdr3_nt: TGTGCCAGCAGTTTAAAGGAGACCCAGTACTTC; d_call: NA; v_call: TRBV12-3/TRBV12-4; clone_size: NA; j_call: TRBJ2-5
cdr3_aa: CACRASDTGELFF; cdr3_nt: TGTGCCTGCAGGGCGTCGGACACCGGGGAGCTGTTTTTT; d_call: NA; v_call: TRBV2; clone_size: NA; j_call: TRBJ2-2
cdr3_aa: CASSLGYGYTF; cdr3_nt: TGTGCCAGCAGTTTGGGTTATGGCTACACCTTC; d_call: NA; v_call: TRBV12-3/TRBV12-4; clone_size: few; j_call: TRBJ1-2
cdr3_aa: CASSRVAGVTGELFF; cdr3_nt: TGTGCCAGCTCACGGGTAGCGGGAGTCACCGGGGAGCTGTTTTTT; d_call: TRBD2; v_call: TRBV18; clone_size: NA; j_call: TRBJ2-2
cdr3_aa: CASSPGTGESDTQYF; cdr3_nt: TGTGCCAGCAGCCCCGGGACAGGGGAGTCGGATACGCAGTATTTT; d_call: TRBD1; v_call: TRBV7-9; clone_size: NA; j_call: TRBJ2-3
cdr3_aa: CASRLTGGSRNTEAFF; cdr3_nt: TGTGCCAGCAGATTGACAGGGGGAAGCAGGAACACTGAAGCTTTCTTT; d_call: TRBD1; v_call: TRBV5-6; clone_size: NA; j_call: TRBJ1-1
cdr3_aa: CASSQDVLNTEAFF; cdr3_nt: TGTGCCAGCAGCCAAGATGTCCTGAACACTGAAGCTTTCTTT; d_call: NA; v_call: TRBV3-1/TRBV3-2; clone_size: NA; j_call: TRBJ1-1
cdr3_aa: CASSQGGGEKLFF; cdr3_nt: TGTGCCAGCAGCCAAGGAGGGGGTGAAAAACTGTTTTTT; d_call: NA; v_call: TRBV4-2; clone_size: NA; j_call: TRBJ1-4
cdr3_aa: CASSQEATPSYNEQFF; cdr3_nt: TGTGCCAGCAGCCAAGAGGCGACACCCTCGTACAATGAGCAGTTCTTC; d_call: NA; v_call: TRBV4-2; clone_size: NA; j_call: TRBJ2-1
cdr3_aa: CASSDFQGYTF; cdr3_nt: TGTGCCAGCAGTGATTTTCAAGGCTACACCTTC; d_call: NA; v_call: TRBV6-1; clone_size: NA; j_call: TRBJ1-2
cdr3_aa: CASRPGTSYLDEQFF; cdr3_nt: TGCGCCAGCAGACCGGGGACTAGTTATCTCGATGAGCAGTTCTTC; d_call: TRBD2; v_call: TRBV5-1; clone_size: once; j_call: TRBJ2-1
cdr3_aa: CASSYGIGSTDTQYF; cdr3_nt: TGTGCCAGCAGTTACGGTATCGGTAGCACAGATACGCAGTATTTT; d_call: NA; v_call: TRBV6-2/TRBV6-3; clone_size: NA; j_call: TRBJ2-3
cdr3_aa: CASSAWGQGLGYTF; cdr3_nt: TGTGCCAGCAGTGCATGGGGACAGGGCTTGGGCTACACCTTC; d_call: TRBD1; v_call: TRBV25-1; clone_size: once; j_call: TRBJ1-2
cdr3_aa: CSALTGRTYNEQFF; cdr3_nt: TGCAGCGCCCTGACAGGGCGGACCTACAATGAGCAGTTCTTC; d_call: TRBD1; v_call: TRBV29-1; clone_size: NA; j_call: TRBJ2-1
cdr3_aa: CASSVSGSGYTF; cdr3_nt: TGTGCCAGCAGCGTTTCGGGGAGCGGCTACACCTTC; d_call: NA; v_call: TRBV9; clone_size: NA; j_call: TRBJ1-2
cdr3_aa: CASSQIRQEDTEAFF; cdr3_nt: TGTGCCAGCAGCCAAATACGACAGGAGGACACTGAAGCTTTCTTT; d_call: NA; v_call: TRBV3-1/TRBV3-2; clone_size: few; j_call: TRBJ1-1
cdr3_aa: CASSHFLGGLGFQPNEKLFF; cdr3_nt: TGCGCCAGCAGTCATTTTTTGGGCGGGCTAGGGTTTCAACCTAATGAAAAACTGTTTTTT; d_call: NA; v_call: TRBV23-1; clone_size: NA; j_call: TRBJ1-4
cdr3_aa: CASSQDHFSGNTIYF; cdr3_nt: TGTGCCAGCAGCCAAGACCACTTCTCTGGAAACACCATATATTTT; d_call: NA; v_call: TRBV4-2; clone_size: NA; j_call: TRBJ1-3
cdr3_aa: CASSVDVTGFSYEQYF; cdr3_nt: TGTGCCAGCAGCGTAGATGTGACAGGGTTCTCCTACGAGCAGTACTTC; d_call: TRBD1; v_call: TRBV9; clone_size: NA; j_call: TRBJ2-7
cdr3_aa: CASSLDNQPQHF; cdr3_nt: TGTGCCAGCAGCTTAGATAACCAGCCCCAGCATTTT; d_call: NA; v_call: TRBV7-9; clone_size: NA; j_call: TRBJ1-5
cdr3_aa: CASSFLGSGEYF; cdr3_nt: TGTGCCAGCAGCTTTCTTGGTAGCGGGGAGTACTTC; d_call: TRBD2; v_call: TRBV7-9; clone_size: NA; j_call: TRBJ2-5
cdr3_aa: CASSPGVRGDGYTF; cdr3_nt: TGTGCCAGCAGCCCCGGGGTCCGGGGAGATGGCTACACCTTC; d_call: NA; v_call: TRBV7-9; clone_size: NA; j_call: TRBJ1-2
cdr3_aa: CASSEGTGKAYEQYF; cdr3_nt: TGTGCCAGCAGCGAAGGGACAGGGAAGGCCTACGAGCAGTACTTC; d_call: TRBD1; v_call: TRBV9; clone_size: few; j_call: TRBJ2-7
cdr3_aa: CASRRGTGSNSPLHF; cdr3_nt: TGTGCCAGTAGGAGGGGCACAGGCTCTAATTCACCCCTCCACTTT; d_call: NA; v_call: TRBV7-9; clone_size: NA; j_call: TRBJ1-6
cdr3_aa: CASSGIFEGSPLHF; cdr3_nt: TGTGCCAGCAGCGGGATCTTTGAGGGGTCACCCCTCCACTTT; d_call: NA; v_call: TRBV9; clone_size: few; j_call: TRBJ1-6
cdr3_aa: CASSPRTGGVEQYF; cdr3_nt: TGTGCCAGCAGCCCTCGGACAGGGGGAGTCGAGCAGTACTTC; d_call: TRBD1; v_call: TRBV7-8; clone_size: NA; j_call: TRBJ2-7
cdr3_aa: CASSTKETQYF; cdr3_nt: TGTGCCAGCAGCACGAAGGAGACCCAGTACTTC; d_call: NA; v_call: TRBV7-9; clone_size: NA; j_call: TRBJ2-5
cdr3_aa: CAIRPPDRIAYEQYF; cdr3_nt: TGTGCCATCCGACCCCCGGACAGGATTGCCTACGAGCAGTACTTC; d_call: TRBD1; v_call: TRBV10-3; clone_size: NA; j_call: TRBJ2-7
cdr3_aa: CASSLVMGQGARNSPLHF; cdr3_nt: TGCGCCAGCAGCTTGGTCATGGGACAGGGGGCAAGAAATTCACCCCTCCACTTT; d_call: TRBD1; v_call: TRBV5-1; clone_size: NA; j_call: TRBJ1-6
cdr3_aa: CASSQDRAYYEQYF; cdr3_nt: TGCGCCAGCAGCCAAGACAGGGCATACTACGAGCAGTACTTC; d_call: NA; v_call: TRBV4-3; clone_size: NA; j_call: TRBJ2-7
cdr3_aa: CASLDGVKNNEQFF; cdr3_nt: TGTGCCAGCCTTGACGGGGTTAAAAACAATGAGCAGTTCTTC; d_call: NA; v_call: TRBV11-3; clone_size: NA; j_call: TRBJ2-1